This TCR beta chain was captured by sequencing in a study of Graves' ophthalmopathy and Graves' hyperthyroidism. RNA transcripts were the source from which TCR beta CDR3 regions were amplified. HTBI-primed RT-PCR formed the first round, and a multiplex PCR formed the second. In TCRdb, the multiplex PCR reads were re-called with MiXCR into one record per CDR3 protein. The repertoire holds about 400,000 distinct CDR3 sequences, with 15% as singletons. This clonotype was recorded many times. Hyperthyroidism cases were recent diagnoses of under 2 months' duration in people aged 18 to 65. The CDR3 is 14 residues long. CDR1 and CDR2 from the germline V gene are LNHDA and SQIVND (reference sequence). V was clipped by 4 bases and J by 4 bases, with 13 bases between them.

The sequence was obtained from a woman aged 18-29 years with stable Graves' hyperthyroidism. Sequencing was done on a sample of peripheral blood. The chain recombines TRBV19 with TRBJ1-2; possible D gene TRBD1, 6 bases. CDR3 protein: CASSTDRGIYGYTF. CDR3 nucleotides: TGTGCCAGTAGTACGGACAGAGGGATCTATGGCTACACCTTC.